Following are 27 T cell receptor beta chains from one sample sequenced in a study of CXCR3-negative and CXCR3-positive naive CD8 T cells (dated by TCRdb to between 2018 and 2020). These TCRs are of unknown antigen specificity. Study-wide findings and limitations: TRB CDR3s from CXCR3-positive naive cells showed higher hydrophobicity (lower Kidera factor 4), lower energy, and higher strength and volume indices than CXCR3-negative naive cells.

The run used a NextSeq 550. The Human TCR Profiling Kit (MiLaboratory) was used to make UMI-labeled 5' RACE TRB cDNA libraries. TCRdb reprocessed the reads into one record per CDR3 protein sequence, lacking DNA. The table held for this sample gives some 99,000 distinct CDR3 sequences. Together, the top ten hold approximately 0.99% of the sample. Sequencing was performed on naive CXCR3+ CD8+ T cells from blood. The sample's cell subset or site label, decoded: CD45RO-CCR7+CD27+CD95- naive CD8+ T cells expressing CXCR3 (TNR3+). Receptor source: a human donor in good health. Some clones in this sample may be carry-over from other donors' samples.

Here the CDR3 reads CASSQEQGWDEQFF. The chain employs TRBV3-1 and TRBJ2-1; TCRdb reports TRBD1, a call that lacks DNA to check it against. CDR1 LGHDT and CDR2 YNNKEL come from the germline V gene (reference sequence). The CDR3 consists of 14 residues.

The rearrangement uses TRBV23-1 and TRBJ2-7; the D call from TCRdb, TRBD2, cannot be confirmed without DNA. TRBV23-1 qualifies as an ORF whose function is uncertain. The CDR3 is 16 residues long. CDR3: CASSQSGTRPNYEQYF.

V and J are TRBV12-5 and TRBJ2-3; as DNA is missing, the TRBD2 call by TCRdb cannot be tested. Germline assignment: CDR1 LGHNT and CDR2 FRNRAP. The CDR3 is 16 amino acids. CDR3 protein: CASGLLAGLSTDTQYF.

The chain has TRBV12-3 or TRBV12-4 and TRBJ2-1; TCRdb's D call of TRBD2 is untestable without DNA. This CDR3 region has 14 residues. This chain's CDR3 is CASSTSSGRAEQFF.

The chain combines TRBV20-1 with TRBJ2-3; the D call from TCRdb, TRBD2, cannot be confirmed without DNA. This CDR3 spans 20 amino acids. Germline V gene data show CDR1 as DFQATT and CDR2 as SNEGSKA (reference sequence). The CDR3 here is CSARDSSGTSGYLPTDTQYF.

V is TRBV14 and J is TRBJ2-1; as DNA is missing, the TRBD2 call by TCRdb cannot be tested. The V gene's germline CDR1 is SGHDN and CDR2 FVKESK. This CDR3 is 19 amino acids long. The CDR3 reads CASSQARGRGIAGVNEQFF.

The chain is built from TRBV6-2 or TRBV6-3 and TRBJ2-7. CDR1 is MNHEY and CDR2 is SVGEGT in the germline V gene. CDR3 length: 11 amino acids. The CDR3 loop is CASSYTYEQYF.

V and J are TRBV20-1 and TRBJ2-2. This CDR3 spans 12 amino acids. Germline V lookup: CDR1 DFQATT, CDR2 SNEGSKA (reference sequence). CDR3 sequence reads: CSARDYPGELFF.

The chain combines TRBV6-2 or TRBV6-3 with TRBJ2-3; TCRdb calls TRBD1, which cannot be checked without DNA. Germline assignment: CDR1 MNHEY and CDR2 SVGEGT. The CDR3 runs to 14 residues. CDR3 sequence reads: CASSRGLATDTQYF.

CDR3 in amino acids: CASSLVGIGTDYNSPLHF. The genes are TRBV7-8 and TRBJ1-6; absent DNA, TCRdb's TRBD1 call cannot be checked. The CDR3 length is 18 residues. Germline V gene sequence: CDR1 SGHVS, CDR2 FQNEAQ.

The chain carries TRBV7-9 and TRBJ1-5; TCRdb returns TRBD1, unconfirmable since there is no DNA. Germline V lookup: CDR1 SEHNR, CDR2 FQNEAQ (reference sequence). The CDR3 is made up of 14 amino acids. The CDR3 loop reads CASSSGGGNQPQHF.

The chain joins TRBV4-3 to TRBJ2-7; TCRdb gives TRBD1 as the D gene, but with no DNA this cannot be confirmed. This CDR3 is built from 19 residues. From germline, CDR1 is LGHNA and CDR2 YSLEER. This CDR3 reads CASSQDVDYTGGLTYEQYF.

V and J are TRBV10-3 and TRBJ2-3. The germline CDR1 and CDR2 sequences are ENHRY and SYGVKD. The CDR3 contains 13 residues. Here the CDR3 reads CAIREPDTDTQYF.

V usage is TRBV5-1 and J usage is TRBJ2-5. The CDR3 runs 14 residues. Germline V gives CDR1 SGHRS, CDR2 YFSETQ. CDR3 residues: CASSSGLYQETQYF.

This rearrangement joins TRBV7-2 to TRBJ2-7. CDR3 length equals 11 residues. Germline V gene sequence: CDR1 SGHTA, CDR2 FQGNSA. The CDR3 loop reads CASSLGVEQYF. Full variable domain (outside the CDR3, taken from reference TRBV7-2 and TRBJ2-7): GAGVSQSPSNKVTEKGKDVELRCDPISGHTALYWYRQSLGQGLEFLIYFQGNSAPDKSGLPSDRFSAERTGGSVSTLTIQRTQQEDSAVYLCASSLGVEQYFGPGTRLTVT.

The genes are TRBV5-4 and TRBJ2-1; checking the TCRdb D call of TRBD1 is not possible without DNA. This CDR3 has 15 residues. Per the germline V gene, CDR1 is SGHNT and CDR2 is YYREEE (reference sequence). The CDR3 protein is CASSILRDSYNEQFF.

J is TRBJ2-1 and V is TRBV4-3. Germline V lookup: CDR1 LGHNA, CDR2 YSLEER. This CDR3 spans 13 amino acids. The CDR3: CASSQGIVLEQFF.

CDR3 loop: CASSRLAVNTVELFF. The chain links TRBV12-3 or TRBV12-4 to TRBJ2-2; TCRdb indicates TRBD2, and absent DNA this call remains unverified. The CDR3 sequence is 15 residues long.

The V gene is TRBV11-3, the J gene TRBJ2-7; lacking DNA, the TRBD2 call made by TCRdb goes unchecked. From germline, CDR1 is SGHNT and CDR2 YENEEA. This CDR3 contains 16 residues. The CDR3 loop reads CASSEALAGGTYEQYF.

This chain joins TRBV28 and TRBJ2-3; TCRdb calls TRBD1, which cannot be checked without DNA. Germline V gene lookup returns CDR1 MDHEN and CDR2 SYDVKM. This CDR3 is 14 amino acids long. This chain's CDR3 is CASSLRGFTDTQYF. Variable domain in full (rest from reference TRBV28 and TRBJ2-3): DVKVTQSSRYLVKRTGEKVFLECVQDMDHENMFWYRQDPGLGLRLIYFSYDVKMKEKGDIPEGYSVSREKKERFSLILESASTNQTSMYLCASSLRGFTDTQYFGPGTRLTVL.

The chain couples TRBV11-2 to TRBJ1-5. Germline CDR1 SGHAT, CDR2 FQNNGV. The CDR3 totals 13 residues. CDR3 residues: CASSLDLDQPQHF. Complete variable domain (other parts from reference TRBV11-2 and TRBJ1-5): EAGVAQSPRYKIIEKRQSVAFWCNPISGHATLYWYQQILGQGPKLLIQFQNNGVVDDSQLPKDRFSAERLKGVDSTLKIQPAKLEDSAVYLCASSLDLDQPQHFGDGTRLSIL.

J is TRBJ2-2 and V is TRBV15; TCRdb selects TRBD1, and the lack of DNA leaves this call unchecked. The CDR3 length is 17 residues. Germline V CDR1 and CDR2: LNHNV, YYDKDF (reference sequence). CDR3: CATSRDRQGAKTGELFF.

The chain joins TRBV21-1 to TRBJ2-2. TRBV21-1 is noted as a pseudogene. This CDR3 is 21 amino acids long. Here the CDR3 reads CASSKVLISDKGLENTGELFF.

The chain combines TRBV20-1 with TRBJ2-1; absent DNA, TCRdb's TRBD1 call cannot be checked. In germline, CDR1 is DFQATT, CDR2 SNEGSKA (reference sequence). The CDR3 is made up of 16 amino acids. The CDR3 spells CSAGLRERGDHNEQFF.

The chain carries TRBV6-1 and TRBJ2-3; there is no DNA to check the TCRdb D call of TRBD1. The germline gives CDR1 MNHNS, CDR2 SASEGT. This CDR3 is 14 amino acids long. The CDR3 reads CASSEDKFPDTQYF.

CDR3 residues: CAILAGVDTGELFF. This chain joins TRBV28 and TRBJ2-2; the TRBD2 assignment by TCRdb is unverifiable without DNA. This CDR3 is 14 amino acids long. Germline V CDR1 and CDR2: MDHEN, SYDVKM. The complete variable domain, with remaining parts taken from reference TRBV28 and TRBJ2-2, reads DVKVTQSSRYLVKRTGEKVFLECVQDMDHENMFWYRQDPGLGLRLIYFSYDVKMKEKGDIPEGYSVSREKKERFSLILESASTNQTSMYLCAILAGVDTGELFFGEGSRLTVL.

The gene calls are TRBV4-3 and TRBJ1-6; TCRdb outputs TRBD1, but without DNA this stays unchecked. In germline, CDR1 is LGHNA, CDR2 YSLEER. This CDR3 has 18 amino acids. CDR3: CASSQGELAGAPNSPLHF.